A selection of T cell receptor beta chains follows, all from one sample in a study of PD-L1 blockade in urothelial cancer. Data came from immunoSEQ multiplex PCR; TCRdb stores just in-frame clones and leaves some out. The sample has roughly 43,000 clones; approximately 80% are singletons. Sequencing was performed on PBMCs, taken around atezolizumab (anti-PD-L1) treatment. Every receptor here comes from a man aged 55 to 70 with urothelial cancer. CDR3s include the opening cysteine and the closing phenylalanine or tryptophan. Each record gives: V gene, CDR3 length, clone size, D gene, J gene, CDR3 protein, CDR3 DNA. A D gene is named only where the DNA matches it firmly. Size values are once, few and many counts, or a class for expanded clones, and some rows have none.

>TRBV28|14|few|TRBD2|TRBJ2-7
CASIAGGSMYEQYF
TGTGCCAGCATTGCGGGCGGGAGTATGTACGAGCAGTACTTC
>TRBV19|13|once|NA|TRBJ1-5
CASSMGQGEPQHF
TGTGCCAGTAGTATGGGGCAAGGGGAGCCCCAGCATTTT
>TRBV15|14|NA|NA|TRBJ2-7
CATRPGGGSYEQYF
TGTGCCACCAGACCTGGCGGGGGCTCTTACGAGCAGTACTTC
>TRBV30|13|NA|NA|TRBJ2-2
CAWSVGGSGELFF
TGTGCCTGGAGTGTAGGGGGAAGCGGGGAGCTGTTTTTT
>TRBV4-3|15|NA|TRBD1|TRBJ2-7
CASSQDLGQGYEQYF
TGCGCCAGCAGCCAAGATTTGGGACAGGGATACGAGCAGTACTTC
>TRBV4-2|16|few|TRBD2|TRBJ2-7
CASSQDKRGQTYEQYF
TGTGCCAGCAGCCAAGATAAGCGGGGCCAAACCTACGAGCAGTACTTC
>TRBV9|17|NA|NA|TRBJ2-3
CASSPPLRGGRTDTQYF
TGTGCCAGCAGCCCTCCTTTGAGGGGGGGCCGAACAGATACGCAGTATTTT
>TRBV7-6|15|NA|TRBD2|TRBJ2-7
CASSSSSGDSYEQYF
TGTGCCAGCAGCTCGTCTAGCGGTGACTCCTACGAGCAGTACTTC
>TRBV7-2|14|NA|TRBD1|TRBJ1-5
CASSLGDRGQPQHF
TGTGCCAGCAGCTTAGGGGACAGGGGACAGCCCCAGCATTTT
>TRBV5-1|15|once|NA|TRBJ1-4
CASSLGGLSSEKLFF
TGCGCCAGCAGCTTGGGAGGGTTGTCATCCGAAAAACTGTTTTTT